A selection of T cell receptor beta chains follows, all from one sample in a study of T-cell reconstitution after alpha-beta-depleted transplantation in children. Using its own MiXCR run on the PCR reads, TCRdb lists one record per CDR3 protein. The sample carries about 610,000 distinct CDR3 sequences, under 12% recorded once. Sequences were derived from PBMCs from the stem cell graft donor, sampled from the stem cell graft. These receptors all come from a human donor who donated a stem cell graft to a child with acute myeloid leukemia. Both conserved end residues are part of each CDR3. The D gene is left open where the match is weak. Only part of the rows carry a size: once, few, many, or a class if the clone is expanded.

len	v_gene	j_gene	d_gene	abundance	CDR3nt	CDR3aa
15	TRBV19	TRBJ2-6	-	-	TGTGCCAGTAGTATAGACAGGCCCGGGGCCAACGTCCTGACTTTC	CASSIDRPGANVLTF
20	TRBV11-1	TRBJ2-1	TRBD2	-	TGTGCCAGCAGGACCCGTCCCGGGACTAGCGGGACTGGGGACTACAATGAGCAGTTCTTC	CASRTRPGTSGTGDYNEQFF
14	TRBV9	TRBJ2-1	TRBD1	many	TGTGCCAGCAGCGCGGGACAGATAAACAATGAGCAGTTCTTC	CASSAGQINNEQFF
14	TRBV7-8	TRBJ2-4	TRBD1	-	TGTGCCAGCAACATACAGGGGTCCAAAAACATTCAGTACTTC	CASNIQGSKNIQYF
15	TRBV10-3	TRBJ2-5	-	many	TGTGCCATCAGCGCTCGGGGGACGATGAAAGAGACCCAGTACTTC	CAISARGTMKETQYF
14	TRBV20-1	TRBJ1-5	-	-	TGCAGTGCTAGAGGGTCGAGTCGTAATCAGCCCCAGCATTTT	CSARGSSRNQPQHF
13	TRBV18	TRBJ2-7	TRBD2	-	TGTGCCACCCGTCCTCCGGGGGGGCACGAGCAGTACTTC	CATRPPGGHEQYF
14	TRBV12-3/TRBV12-4	TRBJ2-7	-	-	TGTGCCAGCAGTTTTGAGCCCAACTCCTACGAGCAGTACTTC	CASSFEPNSYEQYF
13	TRBV29-1	TRBJ2-7	TRBD1	many	TGCAGCGTTGAAGGGACAGGGGCCTACGAGCAGTACTTC	CSVEGTGAYEQYF
17	TRBV15	TRBJ2-3	TRBD1	few	TGTGCCACCAGCAGAGGCCCGGACAGGGGGTGGACAGATACGCAGTATTTT	CATSRGPDRGWTDTQYF
14	TRBV20-1	TRBJ2-1	TRBD2	-	TGCAGTGCGCGGACTAGCGGGAGGGCCGATGAGCAGTTCTTC	CSARTSGRADEQFF
18	TRBV6-2/TRBV6-3	TRBJ2-1	TRBD2	few	TGTGCCAGCAGTTCAGGGACTAGCGGGAGGGGATCCTACAATGAGCAGTTCTTC	CASSSGTSGRGSYNEQFF
13	TRBV20-1	TRBJ1-4	-	once	TGCAGTGCAGCGTCAGGGCCAAATGAAAAACTGTTTTTT	CSAASGPNEKLFF
15	TRBV9	TRBJ2-5	TRBD1	-	TGTGCCAGCAGCGCGAGGGGGGGACAGGGAGAGACCCAGTACTTC	CASSARGGQGETQYF
13	TRBV7-9	TRBJ2-1	-	-	TGTGCCAGCAGCTTAGGGGCCGGGATTGAGCAGTTCTTC	CASSLGAGIEQFF
15	TRBV4-3	TRBJ2-5	TRBD1	-	TGCGCCAGCAGCCGAGGGACAGGGTGGCAAGAGACCCAGTACTTC	CASSRGTGWQETQYF
15	TRBV7-3	TRBJ2-7	TRBD2	-	TGTGCCAGCAGCGAGAGCGGGAGCGGCCGCTACGAGCAGTACTTC	CASSESGSGRYEQYF
17	TRBV20-1	TRBJ2-1	TRBD2	-	TGCTGTGCTAGAGATGCATTAAGACTAGCGAACTACAATGAGCAGTTCTTC	CCARDALRLANYNEQFF
19	TRBV12-3/TRBV12-4	TRBJ1-5	-	-	TGTGCCAGCAGCCTTGGCTCCCAGGGCCCACATCTTAGCAATCAGCCCCAGCATTTT	CASSLGSQGPHLSNQPQHF
12	TRBV20-1	TRBJ2-3	-	many	TGCAGTGCTAGAGATCCCCCAGATACGCAGTATTTT	CSARDPPDTQYF
14	TRBV20-1	TRBJ2-5	TRBD2	-	TGCAGTGCGGAGACTAGCGGGAAGTCGAAGACCCAGTACTTC	CSAETSGKSKTQYF
13	TRBV7-9	TRBJ2-4	-	-	TGTGCCAGCAGCTTGCCGGGGACAAACATTCAGTACTTC	CASSLPGTNIQYF
15	TRBV15	TRBJ2-1	TRBD2	few	TGTGCCACCAGCCGACCTAGCGGGAGTCTCCCTGAGCAGTTCTTC	CATSRPSGSLPEQFF
16	TRBV2	TRBJ2-2	TRBD2	few	TGTGCCAGCAGCTCTAGCGGGAGGGCCGGCACCGGGGAGCTGTTTTTT	CASSSSGRAGTGELFF
14	TRBV29-1	TRBJ1-1	-	many	TGCAGCGCTGAACAGGGTAACATGAACACTGAAGCTTTCTTT	CSAEQGNMNTEAFF
15	TRBV30	TRBJ1-4	TRBD1	-	TGTGCCTGGAGTGTTACGGACAGGCCTAATGAAAAACTGTTTTTT	CAWSVTDRPNEKLFF
17	TRBV20-1	TRBJ1-1	-	many	TGCAGTGCTAGAGATAGCGTGGCAGATACAAAGAACACTGAAGCTTTCTTT	CSARDSVADTKNTEAFF
16	TRBV6-5	TRBJ2-5	TRBD2	once	TGTGTCAGCAGTTCTCCTTTGGTAGCGGGGAAAGAGACCCAGTACTTC	CVSSSPLVAGKETQYF
14	TRBV20-1	TRBJ1-4	TRBD1	few	TGCAGTGCTAAGGGGGCCCCAACTAATGAAAAACTGTTTTTT	CSAKGAPTNEKLFF
16	TRBV2	TRBJ2-1	-	many	TGTGCCAGCAGAGAAGAGACGGGAGTTCGATATTACGAGCAGTTCTTC	CASREETGVRYYEQFF
15	TRBV3-1	TRBJ1-6	TRBD1	-	TGTGCCAGCAGCCAAGTGCCAGGGGGCAATTCACCCCTCCACTTT	CASSQVPGGNSPLHF
16	TRBV15	TRBJ2-4	TRBD1	-	TGTGCCACCAGCAGTGGGGGTCTCCAGGGGGAAAACATTCAGTACTTC	CATSSGGLQGENIQYF
16	TRBV4-1	TRBJ2-6	-	many	TGCGCCAGCAGCCAAGACCGGAGCTCTGGGGCCAACGTCCTGACTTTC	CASSQDRSSGANVLTF
12	TRBV29-1	TRBJ2-7	-	-	TGCAGCGTTGGGACCGGTCCCTACGAGCAGTGCTTC	CSVGTGPYEQCF
13	TRBV20-1	TRBJ2-1	-	many	TGCAGTGCTAGAGGATGGGGTGTCCATGAGCAGTTCTTC	CSARGWGVHEQFF
13	TRBV7-2	TRBJ2-7	-	many	TGTGCCAGCAGTTTAGATAGTCCCTACGAGCAGTACTTC	CASSLDSPYEQYF
12	TRBV20-1	TRBJ2-5	TRBD1	few	TGCAGTGCTAACAGGGGGGAAAAGACCCAGTACTTC	CSANRGEKTQYF
15	TRBV10-3	TRBJ2-5	TRBD2	many	TGTGCCATCAGTGCCACTAGCGGGGGGCGAGAGACCCAGTACTTC	CAISATSGGRETQYF
14	TRBV5-1	TRBJ2-7	-	many	TGTGCCAGCAGTTTGGGCAGGGGTTCCTACGAGCAGTACTTC	CASSLGRGSYEQYF
15	TRBV18	TRBJ2-1	TRBD2	-	TGTGCCAGCTCACACACTAGCGGGAGTGGGAATGAGCAGTTCTTC	CASSHTSGSGNEQFF
16	TRBV7-9	TRBJ2-3	TRBD2	many	TGTGCCAGCAGCACAGGACTAGCGGGTGCCACAGATACGCAGTATTTT	CASSTGLAGATDTQYF
11	TRBV28	TRBJ1-2	-	few	TGTGCCAGCCAAGGGGGTTATGGCTACACCTTC	CASQGGYGYTF
14	TRBV24-1	TRBJ2-5	TRBD1	many	TGTGCCACCAGTGAACCAGGGGGCGCCGAGACCCAGTACTTC	CATSEPGGAETQYF
15	TRBV7-9	TRBJ2-5	TRBD1	-	TGTGCCAGCAGTTCGCCTAGGGGGCCTGGGGAGACCCAGTACTTC	CASSSPRGPGETQYF
19	TRBV14	TRBJ2-2	TRBD2	-	TGTGCCAGCAGCCAAGATGTTCGGCTAGCGGGAGAGACCACCGGGGAGCTGTTTTTT	CASSQDVRLAGETTGELFF
15	TRBV5-4	TRBJ2-5	TRBD1	-	TGTGCCAGCAGCCCCGGACAGGCGGATATCGGGACCCAGTACTTC	CASSPGQADIGTQYF
16	TRBV4-3	TRBJ1-4	-	few	TGCGCCAGCAGCCTCCCCGGGGCCCTTGTTAATGAAAAACTGTTTTTT	CASSLPGALVNEKLFF
18	TRBV4-3	TRBJ2-3	TRBD2	-	TGCGCCAGCAGCCAAGTTCCATCGGGCGGGAGTGGCACAGATACGCAGTATTTT	CASSQVPSGGSGTDTQYF